The 17 T cell receptor beta chains below come from one sample, sequenced in a study of T cells expressing NK-cell markers. TCRdb reprocessed the 5' RACE reads and reports one entry per CDR3 protein, with no DNA. This table holds about 400,000 distinct CDR3 sequences. Sequencing was carried out using blood T cells: a sorted CD56 or NKG2C T cell subset, CD4+ or CD8+ T cells, or bulk PBMC T cells (not recorded which). The origin of the receptors is a woman aged 50 to 60 in good health.

The CDR3 here is CASSPGPRLAVQETQYF. The V and J genes are TRBV18 and TRBJ2-5; TCRdb selects TRBD2, and the lack of DNA leaves this call unchecked. The CDR3 has 17 amino acids. Germline V gene sequence: CDR1 KGHSH, CDR2 LQKENI.

J is TRBJ1-2 and V is TRBV29-1. CDR3 size: 13 residues. CDR1 SQVTM and CDR2 ANQGSEA come from the germline V gene. The CDR3 spells CSVVRREGYGYTF.

The CDR3 is CAISLSGEYNEQFF. The chain couples TRBV10-3 to TRBJ2-1; TCRdb gives TRBD2 as the D gene, but with no DNA this cannot be confirmed. The CDR3 sequence is 14 residues long. Germline V lookup: CDR1 ENHRY, CDR2 SYGVKD.

The V call is TRBV19, the J call TRBJ2-1; TCRdb gives TRBD2 as the D gene, but with no DNA this cannot be confirmed. Germline values: CDR1 LNHDA, CDR2 SQIVND (reference sequence). This CDR3 is built from 18 residues. CDR3 sequence reads: CASSAGLAGANPYNEQFF.

The rearrangement uses TRBV4-1 and TRBJ1-1; absent DNA, TCRdb's TRBD1 call cannot be checked. The germline V gene encodes CDR1 MGHRA and CDR2 YSYEKL. The CDR3 is 16 amino acids. CDR3 amino acids: CASSQVTGGVDTEAFF.

J is TRBJ2-3 and V is TRBV10-2; TCRdb names TRBD2, which stays unverified in the absence of DNA. Germline V lookup: CDR1 WSHSY, CDR2 SAAADI. This CDR3 is built from 15 residues. The chain's CDR3 is CASSGLAGTTDTQYF.

The chain couples TRBV10-2 to TRBJ2-3; no DNA is available, so the TRBD2 call from TCRdb remains unchecked. Germline V gene data show CDR1 as WSHSY and CDR2 as SAAADI. This CDR3 contains 17 residues. The CDR3 sequence: CASSRGTSGALTDTQYF.

The chain carries TRBV5-1 and TRBJ2-3; the TRBD2 assignment by TCRdb is unverifiable without DNA. This CDR3 has 19 amino acids. Germline CDR1 reads SGHRS; CDR2 reads YFSETQ. The CDR3 spells CASSSGLAGGRGSTDTQYF. Complete variable domain (other parts from reference TRBV5-1 and TRBJ2-3): KAGVTQTPRYLIKTRGQQVTLSCSPISGHRSVSWYQQTPGQGLQFLFEYFSETQRNKGNFPGRFSGRQFSNSRSEMNVSTLELGDSALYLCASSSGLAGGRGSTDTQYFGPGTRLTVL.

The gene calls are TRBV7-9 and TRBJ2-1; TCRdb picks TRBD1, but there is no DNA to check that call. In germline, CDR1 is SEHNR, CDR2 FQNEAQ (reference sequence). This CDR3 spans 15 amino acids. CDR3 sequence reads: CASRANGLTGNEQFF.

The V call is TRBV24-1, the J call TRBJ2-4; lacking DNA, the TRBD1 call made by TCRdb goes unchecked. Germline V lookup: CDR1 KGHDR, CDR2 SFDVKD. The CDR3 runs to 15 residues. The CDR3 spells CATSDPGTVDHIQYF.

The rearrangement joins TRBV7-2 to TRBJ2-2; TCRdb indicates TRBD1, and absent DNA this call remains unverified. Germline V gene data show CDR1 as SGHTA and CDR2 as FQGNSA. The CDR3 loop spans 15 amino acids. The CDR3 spells CASSPWTGRAGELFF.

This chain joins TRBV7-9 and TRBJ2-3; the D call of TRBD2 rests on TCRdb alone, since no DNA is present to check it. This CDR3 is 15 amino acids long. Germline V CDR1 and CDR2: SEHNR, FQNEAQ (reference sequence). The CDR3 is CASTPPGLGPDTQYF.

The chain is built from TRBV10-3 and TRBJ2-1; the TRBD2 assignment by TCRdb is unverifiable without DNA. The germline gives CDR1 ENHRY, CDR2 SYGVKD. The CDR3 spans 16 residues. CDR3 residues: CAISGLTSGTQDEQFF.

This rearrangement joins TRBV6-2 or TRBV6-3 to TRBJ1-2; TCRdb's D call of TRBD1 is untestable without DNA. CDR3 length equals 14 residues. Germline CDR1 and CDR2: MNHEY and SVGEGT. CDR3: CASSNQGSLYGYTF.

The chain carries TRBV18 and TRBJ2-2; with no DNA, the TCRdb D assignment of TRBD2 cannot be verified. Per germline, CDR1 KGHSH and CDR2 LQKENI. The CDR3 totals 19 residues. This CDR3 reads CASSPLTSGRIQSTGELFF.

The rearrangement links TRBV4-2 to TRBJ2-4; TCRdb's assignment of TRBD1 cannot be checked, as there is no DNA. The germline V gene has CDR1 LGHNA and CDR2 YNFKEQ. This CDR3 is built from 15 residues. CDR3 loop: CASSQEWTGSNIQYF.

V usage is TRBV28 and J usage is TRBJ1-2. Germline CDR1 MDHEN, CDR2 SYDVKM. There are 12 residues in the CDR3. The CDR3 here is CAIEGPTEGYTF.